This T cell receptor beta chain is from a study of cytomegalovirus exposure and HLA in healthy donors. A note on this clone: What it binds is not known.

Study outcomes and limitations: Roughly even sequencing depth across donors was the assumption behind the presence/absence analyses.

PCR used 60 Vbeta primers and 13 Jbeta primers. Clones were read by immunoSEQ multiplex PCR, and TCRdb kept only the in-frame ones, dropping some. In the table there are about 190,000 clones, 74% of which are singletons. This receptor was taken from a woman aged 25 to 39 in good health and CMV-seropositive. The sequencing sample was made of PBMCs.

The CDR3 loop reads CASSPRGTNYGYTF. The CDR3 DNA follows: TGTGCCAGCAGTCCCAGGGGGACCAACTATGGCTACACCTTC. The chain combines TRBV6-6 with TRBJ1-2; TRBD1 aligns across 7 bases. V shed 5 bases, J shed 2 bases, and the junction held 5 bases outside the gene matches. Per germline, CDR1 MNHNY and CDR2 SVGAGI (reference sequence). The CDR3 extends over 14 amino acids.